The clone carrying this TCR beta chain showed up just once. This CDR3 region has 15 residues. Looked up from germline, CDR1 is MNHNY and CDR2 is SVGAGI (reference sequence). The V gene lost 6 bases and the J gene lost 0 bases, with 15 bases spanning the gap. Sequencing used immunoSEQ multiplex PCR; TCRdb keeps in-frame clones, though not all of them. Among tens of thousands of clones listed, around 81% were seen once. The sample comes from a study of blood T cell repertoires in COVID-19. Overall study context: COVID-19 samples, acute and convalescent, were from the United States, Italy and Spain.

The TCR comes from an elderly woman with acute or convalescent COVID-19. The specimen sequenced was peripheral blood. The chain has TRBV6-6 and TRBJ2-7; TRBD1 is a possible D gene (5 bases). The CDR3 coding sequence is TGTGCCAGCAGCCCAACGACAGAGCCCTCCTACGAGCAGTACTTC. As protein: CASSPTTEPSYEQYF.